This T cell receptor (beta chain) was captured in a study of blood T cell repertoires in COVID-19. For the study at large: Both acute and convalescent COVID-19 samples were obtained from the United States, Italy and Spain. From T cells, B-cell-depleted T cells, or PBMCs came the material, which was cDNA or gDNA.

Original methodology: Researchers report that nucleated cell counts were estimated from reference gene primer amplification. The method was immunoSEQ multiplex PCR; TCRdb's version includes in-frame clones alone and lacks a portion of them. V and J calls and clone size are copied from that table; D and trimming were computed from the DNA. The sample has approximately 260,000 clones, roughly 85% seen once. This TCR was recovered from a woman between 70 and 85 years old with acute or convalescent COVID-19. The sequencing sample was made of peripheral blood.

The CDR3 sequence is CASTIQGTEAFF. The CDR3 region has the DNA TGTGCCAGCACCATACAGGGCACTGAAGCTTTCTTT. The chain combines TRBV21-1 with TRBJ1-1; TRBD1 is taken as the D call from the table, unchecked against the DNA. TRBV21-1 is described as a pseudogene. The CDR3 sequence is 12 residues long.